A single sample gave rise to the 14 T cell receptor beta chains below, sequenced in a study of cytomegalovirus exposure and HLA in healthy donors. A multiplex PCR was run with 60 Vbeta primers and 13 Jbeta primers. Sequencing was performed with immunoSEQ multiplex PCR; in TCRdb, only in-frame clones are kept and a portion is missing. This repertoire shows about 160,000 clones, 60% to 85% found once; its top ten account for 1.3% to 1.5%. Sequencing was carried out using PBMCs. Receptor source: a woman under 40 in good health and CMV-seronegative.

In DNA form, the CDR3 reads TGTGCCAGCAGCTTAGGCTCATCCGGGGAGCCCCAGCATTTT. This encodes CASSLGSSGEPQHF. This chain connects TRBV7-9 to TRBJ1-5; D ambiguous. Trimming removed 1 base at V and 8 bases at J, with 12 bases between. Germline loops: CDR1 SEHNR, CDR2 FQNEAQ (reference sequence). The CDR3 spans 14 residues.

The V and J genes are TRBV7-9 and TRBJ1-4; 9 nucleotides line up with TRBD1. CDR1 and CDR2 from the germline V gene are SEHNR and FQNEAQ (reference sequence). This CDR3 spans 14 amino acids. Trimming at V came to 5 bases and at J to 5 bases, leaving 3 bases not matched to a gene. In nucleotides, the CDR3 is TGTGCCAGCAGCCCCGGGACAGGGAATGAAAAACTGTTTTTT. Translated: CASSPGTGNEKLFF.

Remarks on this clone: In the same sample, other DNA sequences code for this CDR3. The chain joins TRBV5-1 to TRBJ2-1; weak D call: TRBD1 (6 bases). V was cut by 3 bases and J by 4 bases, with 11 bases left in between. The CDR3 consists of 14 residues. The germline V gene has CDR1 SGHRS and CDR2 YFSETQ. The CDR3 protein is CASSSGTSYNEQFF. The CDR3 nucleotides are TGCGCCAGCAGCTCCGGGACAAGTTACAATGAGCAGTTCTTC.

Comments on this clone: Other DNA sequences from this sample encode an identical CDR3 as well. This chain connects TRBV6-5 to TRBJ1-2; 7 bases are shared with TRBD1. V shed 2 bases, J shed 7 bases, and the junction held 7 bases outside the gene matches. There are 14 residues in the CDR3. The germline V gene encodes CDR1 MNHEY and CDR2 SVGAGI. This chain's CDR3 is CASSYSVPGGGYTF. CDR3 sequence (DNA): TGTGCCAGCAGTTACAGCGTCCCAGGGGGTGGCTACACCTTC.

The V call is TRBV14, the J call TRBJ2-3; tentative D call: TRBD2 (5 bases). V dropped 1 base and J dropped 1 base, with 12 bases sitting between them. Germline V gene lookup returns CDR1 SGHDN and CDR2 FVKESK. The CDR3 extends over 16 amino acids. The CDR3 spells CASSQAWGAGTDTQYF. CDR3 nucleotides: TGTGCCAGCAGCCAAGCATGGGGAGCTGGCACAGATACGCAGTATTTT.

The genes are TRBV27 and TRBJ2-1, with 8 bases matching TRBD2. From germline, CDR1 is MNHEY and CDR2 SMNVEV (reference sequence). This CDR3 is 15 amino acids long. The trim removed 3 bases at V and 2 bases at J, leaving 3 bases unmatched. Here the CDR3 DNA reads TGTGCCAGCAGTTTTCCAGCGGGGGCCTACAATGAGCAGTTCTTC. Residues: CASSFPAGAYNEQFF.

The chain recombines TRBV4-1 with TRBJ1-2; D is unresolved. V shed 0 bases and J shed 5 bases, with 4 bases lying between them. This CDR3 is 12 amino acids long. The germline CDR1 and CDR2 sequences are MGHRA and YSYEKL. The CDR3 DNA is TGCGCCAGCAGCCAAGACCAGTATGGCTACACCTTC. Protein product: CASSQDQYGYTF.

Comment on this clone: The junction shows a germline mismatch at one end, possibly a read error. This chain uses TRBV7-9 with TRBJ1-1; tentative D call: TRBD1 (5 bases). CDR1 is SEHNR, CDR2 FQNEAQ, per germline (reference sequence). The CDR3 length is 16 residues. The CDR3 DNA is TGTTCCAGCAGCTATGACAGTGCGGGGAAGAACACTGAAGCTTTCTTT. It yields the protein CSSSYDSAGKNTEAFF.

The chain is built from TRBV2 and TRBJ1-5, with a weak D call TRBD1 (5 bases). Trimming removed 7 bases from V and 6 bases from J, with 22 bases in between. Germline V gene lookup returns CDR1 SNHLY and CDR2 FYNNEI. The CDR3 covers 16 residues. CDR3 nucleotide sequence: TGTGCCAGCAAAGACCAAAAAGGGCAGGGTAGTCAGCCCCAGCATTTT. It encodes CASKDQKGQGSQPQHF.

This clone was counted a few times. This chain uses TRBV5-6 with TRBJ2-7; possible D gene TRBD1, 6 bases. The CDR3 contains 14 residues. V lost 1 base and J lost 5, with 13 bases in between. The germline gives CDR1 SGHDT, CDR2 YYEEEE. The CDR3 loop is CASSLRDNPNEQYF. The CDR3, as DNA: TGTGCCAGCAGCTTGCGGGACAATCCGAACGAGCAGTACTTC.

This clone was detected a few times. J is TRBJ2-1 and V is TRBV28; D not resolved. Germline assignment: CDR1 MDHEN and CDR2 SYDVKM. The length of the CDR3 is 14 residues. With 3 bases removed from V and 3 bases from J, the gap between germline ends came to 9 bases. CDR3 DNA sequence: TGTGCCAGCAGTTTCCAGAACAACTACAATGAGCAGTTCTTC. Its translation: CASSFQNNYNEQFF.

CDR3 sequence (DNA): TGTGCCAGCACCCTCAATGGACAGGGGATCTACGAGCAGTACTTC. This sequence encodes CASTLNGQGIYEQYF. V usage is TRBV6-5 and J usage is TRBJ2-5; 9 bases line up with TRBD1. The end of the DNA fits TRBJ2-7 better, so the J call may be wrong. The CDR3 contains 15 residues. Germline assignment: CDR1 MNHEY and CDR2 SVGAGI.

Concerning this clone itself: One end of the junction fails to match germline, which may point to a read error. The gene calls are TRBV9 and TRBJ2-7; tentative D call: TRBD2 (7 bases). Germline CDR1 is SGDLS and CDR2 is YYNGEE. The CDR3 spans 14 residues. The CDR3 region has the DNA TGTGCCAGCGGCGTAGAGTGGGGGGGGCCCGAGCAGTACTTC. It is translated as CASGVEWGGPEQYF.

V and J are TRBV2 and TRBJ2-3; 8 nucleotides agree with TRBD2. In germline, CDR1 is SNHLY, CDR2 FYNNEI. The V segment lost 7 bases and the J segment 7 bases; nucleotides outside the gene matches: 7. This CDR3 spans 13 amino acids. The CDR3 sequence: CASTGAGENTQYF. In DNA form, the CDR3 reads TGTGCCAGCACAGGAGCGGGGGAGAATACGCAGTATTTT.